The 14 T cell receptor beta chains in this list originate from one sample, sequenced in a study of shared clonotypes between healthy human individuals. The protocol was immunoSEQ multiplex PCR, while the TCRdb copy is restricted to in-frame clones and leaves out a portion. The sample carries under 2.5 million clones, about nine tenths recorded once. Sequenced input: naive CD4+ T cells from PBMCs. Subset of the sample: CD45RA+ positively selected. The receptor source for this set is a man between 18 and 35 years old in good health. Some clones in this sample may be carry-over from other donors' samples.

V usage is TRBV18 and J usage is TRBJ1-1; perhaps TRBD1 as D (6 bases). The CDR3 is 13 amino acids. Germline loops: CDR1 KGHSH, CDR2 LQKENI. V was pared by 1 base and J by 7 bases, with 10 bases between. CDR3 amino acids: CASSPRSQGEAFF. The CDR3 DNA follows: TGTGCCAGCTCACCACGATCACAGGGTGAAGCTTTCTTT.

The rearrangement links TRBV28 to TRBJ1-2; TRBD1 agrees at 8 bases. This CDR3 is 14 amino acids long. The germline gives CDR1 MDHEN, CDR2 SYDVKM. Losses at the gene ends were 2 bases for V and 8 bases for J; bases not matched to a gene: 7. The CDR3 sequence: CASSLRGRGRGYTF. Written as DNA, the CDR3 is TGTGCCAGCAGTTTAAGGGGCAGGGGGCGAGGCTACACCTTC.

The V gene is TRBV18, the J gene TRBJ1-4; D is possibly TRBD1 (6 bases). Between the trimmed V and J ends, which lost 1 base and 10 bases, there was a span of 16 bases. Germline assignment: CDR1 KGHSH and CDR2 LQKENI. This CDR3 comprises 15 residues. The CDR3 coding sequence is TGTGCCAGCTCACCACGTCGGGACACGGCGGGAAAACTGTTTTTT. Encoded protein: CASSPRRDTAGKLFF.

This chain connects TRBV18 to TRBJ2-7; 9 bases agree with TRBD2. The CDR3 extends over 16 amino acids. Trimming cost V 3 bases and J 0 bases; bases outside gene matches: 6. Germline V gene data show CDR1 as KGHSH and CDR2 as LQKENI. CDR3 nucleotide sequence: TGTGCCAGCTCACCCCGGGGCGGGAGGGACTCCTACGAGCAGTACTTC. Amino acid sequence: CASSPRGGRDSYEQYF.

Of note for this clone: This specimen includes other DNA sequences encoding the same CDR3. This chain links TRBV5-1 with TRBJ1-2; tentatively, D is TRBD1 (5 bases). Trimming cost V 0 bases and J 7 bases, with 10 bases left between them. The CDR3 has 13 amino acids. Germline V gene lookup returns CDR1 SGHRS and CDR2 YFSETQ. The CDR3 DNA reads TGCGCCAGCAGCTTGGAAGGGGTCGGTGGCTACACCTTC. It is translated as CASSLEGVGGYTF.

The rearrangement joins TRBV4-3 to TRBJ1-5; D is ambiguous. The germline V and J ends were trimmed by 0 bases and 0 bases, with 6 bases remaining between them. Germline assignment: CDR1 LGHNA and CDR2 YSLEER. This CDR3 has 15 amino acids. Here the CDR3 DNA reads TGCGCCAGCAGCCAAGACGGGTATAGCAATCAGCCCCAGCATTTT. Protein sequence: CASSQDGYSNQPQHF.

The sample holds one count of this clone. The sample has other DNA sequences that encode this CDR3 too. CDR3 loop: CASSFIAGELFF. In DNA, the CDR3 is TGTGCCAGCAGTTTTATTGCCGGGGAGCTGTTTTTT. This chain joins TRBV27 and TRBJ2-2; D ambiguous. This CDR3 region has 12 residues. CDR1 and CDR2 from the germline V gene are MNHEY and SMNVEV (reference sequence). V was clipped by 3 bases and J by 6 bases, with 5 bases between them.

This chain uses TRBV9 with TRBJ1-4, with D perhaps TRBD1 (5 bases). Germline CDR1 is SGDLS and CDR2 is YYNGEE. Trimming cost V 1 base and J 7 bases, with 20 bases left between them. This CDR3 is built from 17 residues. CDR3 DNA sequence: TGTGCCAGCAGCGTAAGCGGGGTTGGACCTAGGGGTGAAAAACTGTTTTTT. Encoded protein: CASSVSGVGPRGEKLFF.

The V gene is TRBV5-1, the J gene TRBJ1-1; D perhaps matches TRBD1 (5 bases). Trimming removed 1 base from V and 6 bases from J, with 10 bases in between. This CDR3 is 13 amino acids long. Germline V gives CDR1 SGHRS, CDR2 YFSETQ. The CDR3 region is CASSLRGFSEAFF. The CDR3 nucleotides are TGCGCCAGCAGCTTGAGGGGTTTTTCTGAAGCTTTCTTT. Full variable domain (outside the CDR3, taken from reference TRBV5-1 and TRBJ1-1): KAGVTQTPRYLIKTRGQQVTLSCSPISGHRSVSWYQQTPGQGLQFLFEYFSETQRNKGNFPGRFSGRQFSNSRSEMNVSTLELGDSALYLCASSLRGFSEAFFGQGTRLTVV.

The gene calls are TRBV29-1 and TRBJ2-7, with D possibly TRBD1 on 5 matching bases. V was clipped by 7 bases and J by 3 bases, with 16 bases between them. Germline V CDR1 and CDR2: SQVTM, ANQGSEA. The CDR3 runs to 13 residues. CDR3 protein: CSAGAGDSYEQYF. CDR3 in DNA: TGCAGCGCTGGGGCAGGAGACAGCTACGAGCAGTACTTC.

The chain couples TRBV28 to TRBJ2-1; D unclear. The CDR3 consists of 15 residues. Germline CDR1 is MDHEN and CDR2 is SYDVKM. Trimming removed 6 bases from V and 6 bases from J, with 18 bases in between. CDR3 coding DNA: TGTGCCAGCAGACTACCGGGCCTCAATGGCAATGAGCAGTTCTTC. Its translation is CASRLPGLNGNEQFF.

The rearrangement uses TRBV27 and TRBJ2-7, with 9 bases lining up with TRBD2. The CDR3 runs to 16 residues. Germline CDR1 is MNHEY and CDR2 is SMNVEV (reference sequence). V was clipped by 0 bases and J by 3 bases; unmatched bases: 6. CDR3 in DNA: TGTGCCAGCAGTTTATCTAGCGGGAGATCCCTCTACGAGCAGTACTTC. Residues: CASSLSSGRSLYEQYF.

V is TRBV13 and J is TRBJ2-7, with D hard to call. Germline CDR1 and CDR2: PRHDT and FYEKMQ (reference sequence). The length of the CDR3 is 13 residues. Trimming removed 3 bases at V and 1 base at J, with 7 bases between. The CDR3 loop reads CASSFGRSYEQYF. The CDR3 bases are TGTGCCAGCAGCTTTGGCAGATCCTACGAGCAGTACTTC.

This chain joins TRBV19 and TRBJ1-4; D unclear. The germline V gene encodes CDR1 LNHDA and CDR2 SQIVND (reference sequence). With 9 bases removed from V and 5 bases from J, the gap between germline ends came to 4 bases. The length of the CDR3 is 10 residues. Here the CDR3 reads CARINEKLFF. For the CDR3, the DNA is TGTGCCAGGATCAATGAAAAACTGTTTTTT.